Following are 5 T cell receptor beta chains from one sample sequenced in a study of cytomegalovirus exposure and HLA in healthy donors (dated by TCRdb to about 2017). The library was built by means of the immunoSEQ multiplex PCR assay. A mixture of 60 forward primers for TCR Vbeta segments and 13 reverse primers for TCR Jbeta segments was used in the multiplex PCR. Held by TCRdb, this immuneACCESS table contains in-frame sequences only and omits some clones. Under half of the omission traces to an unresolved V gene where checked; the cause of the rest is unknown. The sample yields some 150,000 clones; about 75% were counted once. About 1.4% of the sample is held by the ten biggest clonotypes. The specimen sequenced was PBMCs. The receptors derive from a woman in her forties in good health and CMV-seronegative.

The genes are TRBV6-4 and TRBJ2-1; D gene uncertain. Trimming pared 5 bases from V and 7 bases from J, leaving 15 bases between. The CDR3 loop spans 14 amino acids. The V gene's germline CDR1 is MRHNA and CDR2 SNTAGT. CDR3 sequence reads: CASSSASLANEQFF. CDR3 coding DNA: TGTGCCAGCAGTTCCGCATCACTTGCTAATGAGCAGTTCTTC.

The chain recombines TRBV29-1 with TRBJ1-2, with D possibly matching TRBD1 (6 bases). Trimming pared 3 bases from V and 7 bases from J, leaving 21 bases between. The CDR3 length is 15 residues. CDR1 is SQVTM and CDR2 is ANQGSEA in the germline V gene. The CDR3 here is CSVETFRRGLRGYTF. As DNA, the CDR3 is TGCAGCGTTGAGACCTTCCGCAGGGGATTACGTGGCTACACCTTC.

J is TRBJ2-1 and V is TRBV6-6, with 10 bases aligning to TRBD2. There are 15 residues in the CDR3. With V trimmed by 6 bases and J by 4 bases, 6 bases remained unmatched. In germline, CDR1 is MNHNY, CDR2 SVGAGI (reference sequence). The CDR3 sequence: CASSQSGGEYNEQFF. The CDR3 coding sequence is TGTGCCAGCAGCCAGAGCGGGGGGGAATACAATGAGCAGTTCTTC.

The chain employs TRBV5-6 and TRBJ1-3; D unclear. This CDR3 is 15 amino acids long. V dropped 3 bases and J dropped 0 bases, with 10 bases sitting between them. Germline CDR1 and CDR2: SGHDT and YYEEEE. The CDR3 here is CASSSVTSSGNTIYF. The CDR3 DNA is TGTGCCAGCAGCTCGGTGACAAGCTCTGGAAACACCATATATTTT.

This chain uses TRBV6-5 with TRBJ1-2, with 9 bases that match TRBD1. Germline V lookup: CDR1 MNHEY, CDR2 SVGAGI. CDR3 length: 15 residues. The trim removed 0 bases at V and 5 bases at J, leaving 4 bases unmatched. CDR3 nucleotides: TGTGCCAGCAGTTACTCGGGACAGGGAGGGTATGGCTACACCTTC. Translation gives CASSYSGQGGYGYTF.